The 8 T cell receptor beta chains presented below share a single source sample, sequenced in a study of beta chain features in type 1 diabetes. Isolated RNA was reverse transcribed in full, so expressed TCRB transcripts were sequenced. Assay used: immunoSEQ multiplex PCR; TCRdb lists only in-frame clones, some missing. The sample yields around 300,000 clones, 7.5% to 9.5% seen once. Sequenced material: central memory CD4+ T cells from blood. All receptors derive from a woman under 30 in good health.

The chain employs TRBV7-2 and TRBJ2-4; 8 bases line up with TRBD1. The V gene end was trimmed by 7 bases and the J gene end by 3 bases; junction bases not matched to a gene: 5. Germline CDR1 SGHTA, CDR2 FQGNSA. This CDR3 is 14 amino acids long. The chain's CDR3 is CASTIGQGKNIQYF. The DNA of the CDR3 is TGTGCCAGCACAATCGGACAGGGCAAAAACATTCAGTACTTC.

The chain carries TRBV20-1 and TRBJ2-1; 8 bases are a match to TRBD2. This CDR3 spans 11 amino acids. The V and J ends lost 6 bases and 10 bases, in that order; junction bases with no gene match: 5. From germline, CDR1 is DFQATT and CDR2 SNEGSKA (reference sequence). DNA for the CDR3: TGCAGTGCCCTGACTAGCGTCGAGCAGTTCTTC. It is translated as CSALTSVEQFF.

This clone was picked up many times. The chain uses TRBV11-2 and TRBJ1-2; TRBD1 is a possible D gene (6 bases). This CDR3 has 12 amino acids. Germline lookup yields CDR1 SGHAT and CDR2 FQNNGV. Deletions cut 5 bases from V and 5 bases from J, with 9 bases between. The CDR3 here is CASSGGGYGYTF. For the CDR3, the DNA is TGTGCCAGCAGCGGGGGCGGTTATGGCTACACCTTC.

Remarks on this clone: The junction differs from germline at one of its ends, possibly a read error. This chain uses TRBV4-1 with TRBJ1-3; 9 nucleotides agree with TRBD1. CDR1 MGHRA and CDR2 YSYEKL come from the germline V gene. The CDR3 loop spans 15 amino acids. The CDR3 is CASSHTGTGSLTIYF. The DNA for the CDR3 is TGTGCCAGCAGCCACACCGGGACAGGGTCTTTAACCATATATTTT.

V and J are TRBV6-6 and TRBJ1-2; tentatively, D is TRBD1 (5 bases). Deletions cut 2 bases from V and 4 bases from J, with 8 bases between. CDR1 and CDR2 (germline): MNHNY, SVGAGI (reference sequence). This CDR3 contains 13 residues. Written as DNA, the CDR3 is TGTGCCAGCAGTTACGCAGGGCTCTATGGCTACACCTTC. Protein sequence: CASSYAGLYGYTF.

The chain links TRBV4-2 to TRBJ2-5; D might be TRBD2 (7 bases). Germline V CDR1 and CDR2: LGHNA, YNFKEQ. The CDR3 is 15 residues long. Between the trimmed V and J ends, which lost 1 base and 2 bases, there was a span of 11 bases. The CDR3 DNA follows: TGTGCCAGCAGCCAAGCGGGGGGCCGACAAGAGACCCAGTACTTC. Translation gives CASSQAGGRQETQYF.

A word on this clone: Its ends do not fully match the called genes, so a read error is possible. The J gene is TRBJ2-1, the V gene TRBV5-1; 7 bases are shared with TRBD2. There are 15 residues in the CDR3. Germline CDR1 and CDR2: SGHRS and YFSETQ. The CDR3 sequence is CASSLGGRPYNEQFF. CDR3 nucleotides: TGTGCCAGCAGCTTGGGAGGGAGGCCCTACAATGAGCAGTTCTTC.

The genes are TRBV5-4 and TRBJ2-7; 9 bases are shared with TRBD1. The V gene's germline CDR1 is SGHNT and CDR2 YYREEE (reference sequence). V was clipped by 0 bases and J by 4 bases; unmatched bases: 8. The CDR3 is made up of 16 amino acids. Here the CDR3 DNA reads TGTGCCAGCAGCTTGGGGGGACAGGGAGGAGGGTACGAGCAGTACTTC. Amino acid sequence: CASSLGGQGGGYEQYF.